The sequence of this TCR beta chain was determined in a study of blood T cell repertoires in COVID-19. Study details: Samples of COVID-19 (acute and convalescent) were obtained from the United States, Italy and Spain. Sources were T cells, B-cell-depleted T cells, or PBMCs; the material itself was cDNA or gDNA.

The CDR3 has 14 amino acids. Study processing details: Using reference gene primer amplification, nucleated cell counts were estimated. Sequencing used immunoSEQ multiplex PCR; TCRdb keeps in-frame clones, though not all of them. That table is the source of V, J and clone size, and D and trimming were worked out from the DNA. This sample has about 250,000 clones, with nearly 90% found just once. This chain joins TRBV21-1 and TRBJ2-7; the D call in the table, TRBD2, was not verified against the DNA. TRBV21-1 is a pseudogene segment. The sample consisted of peripheral blood. This TCR derives from a woman aged 40 to 50 who had recovered from COVID-19. The CDR3, as DNA: TGTGCCAGCCACGACCCTAGCGGGAGCGACGAGCAGTACTTC. This encodes CASHDPSGSDEQYF.